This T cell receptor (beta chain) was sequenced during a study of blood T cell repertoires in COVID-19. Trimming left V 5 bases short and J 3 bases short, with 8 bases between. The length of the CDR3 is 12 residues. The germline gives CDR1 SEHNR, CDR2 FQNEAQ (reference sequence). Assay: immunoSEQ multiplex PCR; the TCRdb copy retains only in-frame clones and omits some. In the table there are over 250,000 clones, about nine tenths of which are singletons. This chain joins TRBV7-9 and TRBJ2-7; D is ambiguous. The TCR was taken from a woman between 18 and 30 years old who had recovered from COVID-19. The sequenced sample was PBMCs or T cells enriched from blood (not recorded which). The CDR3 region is CASSRPGYEQYF. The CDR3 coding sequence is TGTGCCAGCAGCCGCCCCGGCTACGAGCAGTACTTC.